Sequencing of this T cell receptor beta chain was carried out in a study of cytomegalovirus exposure and HLA in healthy donors. The CDR3 runs to 15 residues. Per the germline V gene, CDR1 is MNHEY and CDR2 is SVGAGI. Deletions cut 6 bases from V and 2 bases from J, with 14 bases between. Repertoires were generated with immunoSEQ multiplex PCR, while TCRdb's copy carries only in-frame clones and drops some. The sample has about 120,000 clones; approximately 87% are singletons. The sample was PBMCs. The receptor was isolated from a woman in her twenties or thirties in good health and CMV-seronegative. V is TRBV6-5 and J is TRBJ1-5; D possibly corresponds to TRBD1 (5 bases). As DNA, the CDR3 is TGTGCCAGCAGGACTTCAGGGTACGGCAATCAGCCCCAGCATTTT. Residues: CASRTSGYGNQPQHF.